The rows below give T cell receptor beta chains drawn from one sample of a study of spatial heterogeneity in lung cancer. From the 5' RACE reads, TCRdb called clonotypes with MiXCR, one entry per CDR3 protein. The table shows some 23,000 distinct CDR3 sequences, with approximately 9% occurring only once. The specimen comprised lung tumor tissue, sampled at surgery. The receptors here all came from a male donor with early-stage non-small cell lung cancer. Each CDR3 is given with its conserved first and last residue. The D gene is left open where the match is weak. Size values are once, few and many counts, or a class for expanded clones, and some rows have none.

V: TRBV20-1; J: TRBJ2-7; size: few; length: 14; D: TRBD2; DNA: TGCAGTGCTAGCCCCGGGACTAGCGGCTACGAGCAGTACTTC; CDR3: CSASPGTSGYEQYF
V: TRBV7-9; J: TRBJ1-2; size: -; length: 13; D: -; DNA: TGTGCCAGCAGCTTAGCCGGGCCTTATGGCTACACCTTC; CDR3: CASSLAGPYGYTF
V: TRBV21-1; J: TRBJ1-5; size: many; length: 16; D: -; DNA: TGTGCCAGCAGCAAGGGACAGAAAAAGAGGACATCGCCCCAGCATTTT; CDR3: CASSKGQKKRTSPQHF
V: TRBV27; J: TRBJ1-2; size: few; length: 13; D: -; DNA: TGTGCCAGCACAAAACAGGGATGGAGTGGCTACACCTTC; CDR3: CASTKQGWSGYTF
V: TRBV2; J: TRBJ1-3; size: many; length: 17; D: TRBD1; DNA: TGTGCCAGCCGCACACCTCCAGGGGGTTACTCTGGAAACACCATATATTTT; CDR3: CASRTPPGGYSGNTIYF
V: TRBV29-1; J: TRBJ2-5; size: -; length: 10; D: -; DNA: TGCAGCGTCCTCCAAGAGACCCAGTACTTC; CDR3: CSVLQETQYF
V: TRBV4-2; J: TRBJ1-3; size: many; length: 12; D: -; DNA: TGTGCCAGCAGCCCCTCTGGAAACACCATATATTTT; CDR3: CASSPSGNTIYF
V: TRBV2; J: TRBJ2-7; size: -; length: 9; D: -; DNA: TGTGCCCCCCCCTACGAGCAGTACTTC; CDR3: CAPPYEQYF
V: TRBV4-1; J: TRBJ2-3; size: many; length: 16; D: -; DNA: TGCGCCAGCAGCCAAGAAAATCAGGGGATAGAAGATACGCAGTATTTT; CDR3: CASSQENQGIEDTQYF
V: TRBV7-8; J: TRBJ1-5; size: -; length: 15; D: -; DNA: TGTGCCAGCAGCTTAGAATGGGGTCGCAATCAGCCCCAGCATTTT; CDR3: CASSLEWGRNQPQHF
V: TRBV11-2; J: TRBJ2-7; size: many; length: 14; D: TRBD1; DNA: TGTGCCAGCAGCCACGGACAGGGGGCTTACGAGCAGTACTTC; CDR3: CASSHGQGAYEQYF
V: TRBV28; J: TRBJ2-1; size: many; length: 15; D: -; DNA: TGTGCCAGCAGTTCGGGCGGACGGGAAAGCGATGAGCAGTTCTTC; CDR3: CASSSGGRESDEQFF
V: TRBV6-2/TRBV6-3; J: TRBJ2-7; size: many; length: 16; D: TRBD1; DNA: TGTGCCAGCAGTTATCGAGTAGACAGGGCATCCTACGAGCAGTACTTC; CDR3: CASSYRVDRASYEQYF
V: TRBV2; J: TRBJ1-6; size: many; length: 15; D: -; DNA: TGTGCCAGCACCGTTAGTAGCTCCTATAATTCACCCCTCCACTTT; CDR3: CASTVSSSYNSPLHF
V: TRBV12-3/TRBV12-4; J: TRBJ1-1; size: -; length: 11; D: -; DNA: TGTGCCAGCAGTTCGGGCACTGAAGCTTTCTTT; CDR3: CASSSGTEAFF
V: TRBV27; J: TRBJ2-7; size: many; length: 13; D: TRBD1; DNA: TGTGCCAGCAGTTTCGACAGGGCCTACGAGCAGTACTTC; CDR3: CASSFDRAYEQYF
V: TRBV7-2; J: TRBJ2-2; size: many; length: 15; D: -; DNA: TGTGCCAGCAGCTTAGGCGGGATTAACACCGGGGAGCTGTTTTTT; CDR3: CASSLGGINTGELFF
V: TRBV5-1; J: TRBJ2-2; size: many; length: 17; D: -; DNA: TGCGCCAGCAGCTTGTATCAAATCACAGGGAGCACCGGGGAGCTGTTTTTT; CDR3: CASSLYQITGSTGELFF
V: TRBV6-5; J: TRBJ1-1; size: medium-sized; length: 11; D: -; DNA: TGTGCCAGCAGTTCGGGGTTTCAAGCTTTCTTT; CDR3: CASSSGFQAFF
V: TRBV12-3/TRBV12-4; J: TRBJ2-2; size: many; length: 15; D: TRBD1; DNA: TGTGCCAGCAGTCCACGGACAGGGCAGGTCGGGGAGCTGTTTTTT; CDR3: CASSPRTGQVGELFF
V: TRBV3-1; J: TRBJ2-2; size: -; length: 14; D: -; DNA: TGTGCCAGCCGTGCGGGGGCAGGCACCGGGGAGCTGTTTTTT; CDR3: CASRAGAGTGELFF
V: TRBV7-9; J: TRBJ2-3; size: many; length: 17; D: -; DNA: TGTGCCAGCAGCCTTCAGGTCGGACAAGGGGCTGCAGATACGCAGTATTTT; CDR3: CASSLQVGQGAADTQYF
V: TRBV6-1; J: TRBJ1-1; size: many; length: 14; D: -; DNA: TGTGCCAGCAACTCCGCGGGGACTTTTATAGAAGCTTTCTTT; CDR3: CASNSAGTFIEAFF
V: TRBV2; J: TRBJ2-1; size: many; length: 13; D: -; DNA: TGTGCCAGCAGCCCGAGAGGGGGGCCCTCTCGGATCTTC; CDR3: CASSPRGGPSRIF
V: TRBV28; J: TRBJ2-1; size: -; length: 14; D: TRBD2; DNA: TGTGCCAGCCTCCCAGCGGGGGCCTTCAATGAGCAGTTCTTC; CDR3: CASLPAGAFNEQFF
V: TRBV20-1; J: TRBJ2-5; size: many; length: 15; D: TRBD1; DNA: TGCAGTGCCCCCGTAGCGGGACAGGGGGAAGAGACCCAGTACTTC; CDR3: CSAPVAGQGEETQYF
V: TRBV5-1; J: TRBJ2-3; size: many; length: 15; D: -; DNA: TGCGCCAGCAGCTTGGTGGGCAGGGTGGGAGATACGCAGTATTTT; CDR3: CASSLVGRVGDTQYF
V: TRBV7-8; J: TRBJ2-7; size: many; length: 16; D: TRBD1; DNA: TGTGCCAGCAGCTACCTCGACAGGGCAAGTACCTACGAGCAGTACTTC; CDR3: CASSYLDRASTYEQYF